These 17 T cell receptor beta chains originate from one sample sequenced in a study of cytomegalovirus exposure and HLA in healthy donors. Primers included in the PCR were 60 Vbeta and 13 Jbeta primers. The protocol was immunoSEQ multiplex PCR, while the TCRdb copy is restricted to in-frame clones and leaves out a portion. The data contain some 70,000 clones, approximately 84% of them singletons. The sequencing input was PBMCs. These receptors all stem from a woman between 45 and 65 years old in good health and CMV-seronegative.

On this clone: The same CDR3 is also encoded by other DNA sequences in this sample. V and J are TRBV2 and TRBJ1-4, with D uncertain. The CDR3 totals 16 residues. V lost 2 bases to trimming and J lost 0 bases, with 10 bases between them. Germline CDR1 reads SNHLY; CDR2 reads FYNNEI. The CDR3 protein is CASSERIQTTNEKLFF. CDR3 sequence (DNA): TGTGCCAGCAGTGAACGTATACAAACAACTAATGAAAAACTGTTTTTT.

The genes are TRBV23-1 and TRBJ2-7; D ambiguous. TRBV23-1 is given ORF status, its function remaining uncertain. The CDR3 has 11 residues. V lost 6 bases, J lost 6 bases, and 9 bases lay in between. CDR3 DNA: TGCGCCAGCAGCGTGCACTGCGAGCAGTACTTC. Residues: CASSVHCEQYF.

This chain joins TRBV6-5 and TRBJ2-5; D may be TRBD2 (6 bases). This CDR3 spans 15 amino acids. V shed 8 bases and J shed 5 bases, with 21 bases lying between them. CDR1 is MNHEY, CDR2 SVGAGI, per germline. CDR3 residues: CASFGGGLRGETQYF. The CDR3 DNA follows: TGTGCCAGCTTTGGTGGGGGGTTAAGAGGGGAGACCCAGTACTTC.

The chain couples TRBV29-1 to TRBJ1-2; D gene unclear. This CDR3 region has 15 residues. Germline V gene data show CDR1 as SQVTM and CDR2 as ANQGSEA. V gave up 4 bases and J gave up 0 bases, with 15 bases separating them. The DNA of the CDR3 is TGCAGCGTTGCTCCCCCAGGCACCACTAACTATGGCTACACCTTC. Translating gives CSVAPPGTTNYGYTF.

V is TRBV5-4 and J is TRBJ2-5; 8 bases fit TRBD2. V lost 2 bases and J lost 1; bases outside the gene matches: 1. Germline lookup yields CDR1 SGHNT and CDR2 YYREEE (reference sequence). This CDR3 is 14 amino acids long. CDR3 residues: CASSLGLAQETQYF. The CDR3 bases are TGTGCCAGCAGCTTAGGACTAGCCCAAGAGACCCAGTACTTC. Combining the CDR3 with reference TRBV5-4 and TRBJ2-5 gives the whole variable domain ETGVTQSPTHLIKTRGQQVTLRCSSQSGHNTVSWYQQALGQGPQFIFQYYREEENGRGNFPPRFSGLQFPNYSSELNVNALELDDSALYLCASSLGLAQETQYFGPGTRLLVL.

This chain links TRBV5-1 with TRBJ2-2; no firm D call. Germline lookup yields CDR1 SGHRS and CDR2 YFSETQ. The CDR3 is 14 residues long. The germline V and J ends were trimmed by 0 bases and 2 bases, with 5 bases remaining between them. CDR3 bases: TGCGCCAGCAGCTTGGGGAGAAACACCGGGGAGCTGTTTTTT. Protein: CASSLGRNTGELFF.

The CDR3 DNA reads as TGTGCCAGCAGCTCCGGCGGGAGCAGGTCCTACAATGAGCAGTTCTTC. Protein: CASSSGGSRSYNEQFF. The chain uses TRBV28 and TRBJ2-1; TRBD2 matches at 7 bases. Germline-derived CDR1 and CDR2 are MDHEN and SYDVKM. The CDR3 length is 16 residues. V dropped 6 bases and J dropped 1; count of bases not matched to a gene: 9.

The CDR3 DNA is TGTGCCAGCAGCCCGCTATCGGGGACTAGCGGCACAGATACGCAGTATTTT. Protein sequence: CASSPLSGTSGTDTQYF. V gene TRBV7-2 combines with J gene TRBJ2-3; TRBD2 matches at 10 bases. The CDR3 is made up of 17 amino acids. CDR1 is SGHTA and CDR2 is FQGNSA in the germline V gene. V was pared by 5 bases and J by 1 base, with 9 bases of the junction left unmatched. The variable domain in full, completed from reference TRBV7-2 and TRBJ2-3, reads GAGVSQSPSNKVTEKGKDVELRCDPISGHTALYWYRQSLGQGLEFLIYFQGNSAPDKSGLPSDRFSAERTGGSVSTLTIQRTQQEDSAVYLCASSPLSGTSGTDTQYFGPGTRLTVL.

This sequence joins TRBV7-6 and TRBJ1-2; 7 bases line up with TRBD1. This CDR3 has 15 residues. Per germline, CDR1 SGHVS and CDR2 FNYEAQ. V shed 1 base, J shed 6 bases, and the junction held 8 bases outside the gene matches. CDR3 sequence reads: CASSLENRGEDGYTF. CDR3 bases: TGTGCCAGCAGCTTAGAAAACAGGGGAGAAGATGGCTACACCTTC.

The chain recombines TRBV6-1 with TRBJ1-1, with 9 positions matching TRBD1. CDR3 length: 14 amino acids. V shed 6 bases and J 6 bases; nucleotides not matched to a gene: 8. Germline loops: CDR1 MNHNS, CDR2 SASEGT. The DNA for the CDR3 is TGTGCCAGCAGAGTGGGACAGGGAATCCCTGAAGCTTTCTTT. This gives the protein CASRVGQGIPEAFF.

Worth noting for this clone: Other DNA sequences within the sample encode an identical CDR3. The rearrangement joins TRBV4-3 to TRBJ1-1, with 7 bases lining up with TRBD1. Looked up from germline, CDR1 is LGHNA and CDR2 is YSLEER. V gave up 2 bases and J gave up 1 base; unmatched junction bases: 1. CDR3 size: 14 residues. The CDR3 region is CASSQYRGNTEAFF. Written as DNA, the CDR3 is TGCGCCAGCAGCCAATACAGGGGGAACACTGAAGCTTTCTTT.

The chain combines TRBV27 with TRBJ2-1; 7 bases map to TRBD2. The CDR3 consists of 13 residues. Per the germline V gene, CDR1 is MNHEY and CDR2 is SMNVEV (reference sequence). V shed 1 base, J shed 6 bases, and the junction held 0 bases outside the gene matches. The CDR3 sequence: CASSLWGGNEQFF. The DNA for the CDR3 is TGTGCCAGCAGTTTATGGGGGGGCAATGAGCAGTTCTTC.

The V gene is TRBV7-8, the J gene TRBJ2-3; 10 nucleotides align to TRBD2. The junction had 7 bases not matched to a gene; V was cut back by 5 bases and J by 5 bases. Germline lookup yields CDR1 SGHVS and CDR2 FQNEAQ. This CDR3 is built from 15 residues. CDR3 sequence (DNA): TGTGCCAGCAGCCGCCAGCGGGGGGGCAAAGATACGCAGTATTTT. Protein product: CASSRQRGGKDTQYF.

The CDR3 DNA reads as TGTGCCAGCAGCAAAGAAATGCAGGGTCCTCACACAGATACGCAGTATTTT. It encodes CASSKEMQGPHTDTQYF. This rearrangement joins TRBV21-1 to TRBJ2-3; the table's D call of TRBD1 was not tested on the DNA. TRBV21-1 is shown as a pseudogene. The CDR3 consists of 17 residues.

V usage is TRBV7-9 and J usage is TRBJ1-1; maybe TRBD1 (6 bases). Trimming removed 5 bases from V and 1 base from J, with 17 bases in between. The CDR3 spans 16 residues. CDR1 and CDR2 (germline): SEHNR, FQNEAQ (reference sequence). The CDR3 protein is CASSTYLTGRNTEAFF. The CDR3 DNA sequence: TGTGCCAGCAGCACGTACCTGACAGGAAGGAACACTGAAGCTTTCTTT.

The chain is built from TRBV11-2 and TRBJ2-7; maybe TRBD2 (5 bases). Germline loops: CDR1 SGHAT, CDR2 FQNNGV. V lost 5 bases, J lost 2 bases, and 7 bases lay in between. This CDR3 comprises 12 residues. The CDR3 DNA sequence: TGTGCCAGCAGCCGAGGGACCTACGAGCAGTACTTC. It yields the protein CASSRGTYEQYF. The full variable domain, rest sourced from reference TRBV11-2 and TRBJ2-7, is EAGVAQSPRYKIIEKRQSVAFWCNPISGHATLYWYQQILGQGPKLLIQFQNNGVVDDSQLPKDRFSAERLKGVDSTLKIQPAKLEDSAVYLCASSRGTYEQYFGPGTRLTVT.

The rearrangement links TRBV5-1 to TRBJ1-6; 11 bases are shared with TRBD1. Looked up from germline, CDR1 is SGHRS and CDR2 is YFSETQ. J was trimmed by 4 bases and V by 0 bases; bases with no gene match: 12. The CDR3 loop spans 20 amino acids. The CDR3 DNA reads TGCGCCAGCAGCTTGGGGACAGGGGGCGTCCCCACGCCATATAATTCACCCCTCCACTTT. Translation gives CASSLGTGGVPTPYNSPLHF. Full variable domain (missing parts from reference TRBV5-1 and TRBJ1-6): KAGVTQTPRYLIKTRGQQVTLSCSPISGHRSVSWYQQTPGQGLQFLFEYFSETQRNKGNFPGRFSGRQFSNSRSEMNVSTLELGDSALYLCASSLGTGGVPTPYNSPLHFGNGTRLTVT.